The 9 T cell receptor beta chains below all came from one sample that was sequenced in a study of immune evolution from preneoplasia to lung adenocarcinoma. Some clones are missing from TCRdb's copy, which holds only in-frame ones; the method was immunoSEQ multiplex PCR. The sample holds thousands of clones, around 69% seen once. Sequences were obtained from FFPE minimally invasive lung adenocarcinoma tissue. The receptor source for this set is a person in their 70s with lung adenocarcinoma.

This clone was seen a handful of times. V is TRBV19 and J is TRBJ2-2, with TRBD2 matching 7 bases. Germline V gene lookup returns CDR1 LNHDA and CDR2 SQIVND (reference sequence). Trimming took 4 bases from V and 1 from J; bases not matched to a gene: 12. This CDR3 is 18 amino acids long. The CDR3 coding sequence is TGTGCCAGTAGTAGGGTTGGCAGGGCTAGCGGGAACACCGGGGAGCTGTTTTTT. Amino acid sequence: CASSRVGRASGNTGELFF.

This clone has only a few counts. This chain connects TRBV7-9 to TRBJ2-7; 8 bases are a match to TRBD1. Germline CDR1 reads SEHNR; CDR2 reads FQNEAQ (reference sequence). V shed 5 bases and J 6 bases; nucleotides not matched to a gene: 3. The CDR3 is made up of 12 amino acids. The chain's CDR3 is CASSTTGGEQYF. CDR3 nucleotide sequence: TGTGCCAGCAGCACTACAGGGGGCGAGCAGTACTTC.

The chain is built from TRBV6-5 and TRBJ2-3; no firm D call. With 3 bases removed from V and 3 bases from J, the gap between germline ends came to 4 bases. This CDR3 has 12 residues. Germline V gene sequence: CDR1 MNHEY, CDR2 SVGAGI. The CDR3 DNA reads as TGTGCCAGCAGTTATAGGACAGATACGCAGTATTTT. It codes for CASSYRTDTQYF.

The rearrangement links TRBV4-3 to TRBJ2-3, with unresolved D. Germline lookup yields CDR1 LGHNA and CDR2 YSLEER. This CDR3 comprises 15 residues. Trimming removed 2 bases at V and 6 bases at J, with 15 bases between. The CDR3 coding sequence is TGCGCCAGCAGCCAAAGTAGTAGTTCTGGGGATACGCAGTATTTT. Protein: CASSQSSSSGDTQYF.

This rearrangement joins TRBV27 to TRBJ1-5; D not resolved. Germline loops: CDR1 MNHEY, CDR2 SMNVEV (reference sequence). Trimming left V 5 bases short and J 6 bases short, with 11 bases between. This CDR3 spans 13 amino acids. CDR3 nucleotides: TGTGCCAGCAGTAAGCAGAATGGTCAGCCCCAGCATTTT. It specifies CASSKQNGQPQHF.

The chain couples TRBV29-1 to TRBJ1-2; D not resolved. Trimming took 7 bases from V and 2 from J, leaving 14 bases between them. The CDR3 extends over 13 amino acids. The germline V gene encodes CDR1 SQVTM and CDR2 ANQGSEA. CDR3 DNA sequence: TGCAGCGGCGGCAGCCCGGAGAACTATGGCTACACCTTC. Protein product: CSGGSPENYGYTF.

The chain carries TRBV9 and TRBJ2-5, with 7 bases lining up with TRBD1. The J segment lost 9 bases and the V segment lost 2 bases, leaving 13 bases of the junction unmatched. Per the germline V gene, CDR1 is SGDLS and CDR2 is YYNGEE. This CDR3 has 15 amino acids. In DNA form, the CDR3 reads TGTGCCAGCAGCGTCCGGGACAGTACCAACGGGGCCCAGTACTTC. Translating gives CASSVRDSTNGAQYF.

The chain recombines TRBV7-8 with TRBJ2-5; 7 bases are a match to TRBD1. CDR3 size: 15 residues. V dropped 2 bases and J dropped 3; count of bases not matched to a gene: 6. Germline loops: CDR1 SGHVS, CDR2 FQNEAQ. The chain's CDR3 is CASSLPLGQKETQYF. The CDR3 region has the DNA TGTGCCAGCAGCTTACCCCTGGGACAGAAAGAGACCCAGTACTTC.

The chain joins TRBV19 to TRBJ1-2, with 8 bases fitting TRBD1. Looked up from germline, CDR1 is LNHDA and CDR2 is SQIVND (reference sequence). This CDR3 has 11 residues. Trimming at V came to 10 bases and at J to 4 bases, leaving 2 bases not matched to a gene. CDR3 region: CATTGGYGYTF. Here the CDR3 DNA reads TGTGCCACCACAGGGGGCTATGGCTACACCTTC.